These T cell receptor beta chains were read from a single sample in a study of synovial regulatory T cells in juvenile arthritis. TCRdb's copy holds only in-frame clones and misses some; the assay was immunoSEQ multiplex PCR. Recorded for this sample: around 9,900 clones. Sequenced material: Treg cells from blood. The source of these receptors is a donor under 30 with juvenile idiopathic arthritis. Each CDR3 is given with its conserved first and last residue. The order of the fields is V gene, J gene, clone size, CDR3 protein. Rows give clone size only sometimes, using once, few, many, or a class for an expanded clone.

v_call: TRBV2; j_call: TRBJ2-5; clone_size: -; cdr3_aa: CASAPGRRGETQYF
v_call: TRBV5-4; j_call: TRBJ1-2; clone_size: -; cdr3_aa: CASSLSGGLNYGYTF
v_call: TRBV25-1; j_call: TRBJ1-4; clone_size: medium-sized; cdr3_aa: CASSRDSINEKLFF
v_call: TRBV21-1; j_call: TRBJ1-1; clone_size: -; cdr3_aa: CASSKVSRPGQGALSALNTEAFF
v_call: TRBV27; j_call: TRBJ1-2; clone_size: -; cdr3_aa: CASSFFGKANYGYTF
v_call: TRBV9; j_call: TRBJ1-1; clone_size: -; cdr3_aa: CASSVGQGMNTEAFF
v_call: TRBV4-1; j_call: TRBJ2-3; clone_size: -; cdr3_aa: CASSLRGAGTTDTQYF
v_call: TRBV19; j_call: TRBJ2-1; clone_size: -; cdr3_aa: CASRDQSGRLDEQFF
v_call: TRBV6-1; j_call: TRBJ2-1; clone_size: -; cdr3_aa: CASSRPAAVYNEQFF
v_call: TRBV4-3; j_call: TRBJ1-5; clone_size: -; cdr3_aa: CASSTDSYSNQPQHF
v_call: TRBV30; j_call: TRBJ2-7; clone_size: -; cdr3_aa: CAWGYYEQYF
v_call: TRBV27; j_call: TRBJ1-1; clone_size: -; cdr3_aa: CASSYMGNTEAFF
v_call: TRBV6-5; j_call: TRBJ2-3; clone_size: -; cdr3_aa: CASSYSPSGRTDTQYF
v_call: TRBV7-9; j_call: TRBJ2-7; clone_size: -; cdr3_aa: CASTQEDRLYEQYF
v_call: TRBV6-6; j_call: TRBJ1-4; clone_size: -; cdr3_aa: CASSIGTARVEKLFF
v_call: TRBV6-6; j_call: TRBJ2-7; clone_size: -; cdr3_aa: CASSNIGHLGDYEQYF
v_call: TRBV5-1; j_call: TRBJ2-7; clone_size: -; cdr3_aa: CASSPSSYEQYF
v_call: TRBV27; j_call: TRBJ2-6; clone_size: -; cdr3_aa: CASRIQTGTGANVLTF
v_call: TRBV18; j_call: TRBJ1-1; clone_size: -; cdr3_aa: CASSASEDKNTEAFF
v_call: TRBV7-9; j_call: TRBJ1-2; clone_size: -; cdr3_aa: CASSRDRAEYGYTF
v_call: TRBV5-1; j_call: TRBJ1-2; clone_size: -; cdr3_aa: CASSLEGPLFGYTF
v_call: TRBV23-1; j_call: TRBJ2-7; clone_size: -; cdr3_aa: CASSQGDRAIHYEQYF
v_call: TRBV4-2; j_call: TRBJ2-4; clone_size: -; cdr3_aa: CASSQEPTFWAKNIQYF
v_call: TRBV9; j_call: TRBJ1-3; clone_size: -; cdr3_aa: CASSSHRGSGNTIYF
v_call: TRBV9; j_call: TRBJ2-1; clone_size: -; cdr3_aa: CASSVEGWGGRKLRNEQFF
v_call: TRBV6-5; j_call: TRBJ1-2; clone_size: medium-sized; cdr3_aa: CASFYGYGYTF
v_call: TRBV11-2; j_call: TRBJ2-5; clone_size: -; cdr3_aa: CASSLVFRGGGETQYF
v_call: TRBV27; j_call: TRBJ1-3; clone_size: -; cdr3_aa: CASSYRFGNTIYF
v_call: TRBV7-9; j_call: TRBJ1-5; clone_size: -; cdr3_aa: CASSLVQGQPQHF
v_call: TRBV10-3; j_call: TRBJ1-3; clone_size: -; cdr3_aa: CAIPPAPGNTIYF
v_call: TRBV6-5; j_call: TRBJ2-7; clone_size: -; cdr3_aa: CASSYSQQLYEQYF
v_call: TRBV18; j_call: TRBJ1-5; clone_size: -; cdr3_aa: CASSRQAVGNQPQHF
v_call: TRBV15; j_call: TRBJ1-6; clone_size: -; cdr3_aa: CATSRDLTGQGLSPLHF
v_call: TRBV7-9; j_call: TRBJ1-3; clone_size: medium-sized; cdr3_aa: CASSLDLLRRGNTIYF
v_call: TRBV6-1; j_call: TRBJ1-1; clone_size: -; cdr3_aa: CAITSGGHNTEAFF
v_call: TRBV7-2; j_call: TRBJ1-6; clone_size: -; cdr3_aa: CASSSAGTANSPLHF
v_call: TRBV7-6; j_call: TRBJ2-2; clone_size: -; cdr3_aa: CASSLAGNTGELFF
v_call: TRBV6-1; j_call: TRBJ2-7; clone_size: -; cdr3_aa: CASSDGRYEQYF
v_call: TRBV19; j_call: TRBJ1-3; clone_size: medium-sized; cdr3_aa: CATTVLSSGNTIYF